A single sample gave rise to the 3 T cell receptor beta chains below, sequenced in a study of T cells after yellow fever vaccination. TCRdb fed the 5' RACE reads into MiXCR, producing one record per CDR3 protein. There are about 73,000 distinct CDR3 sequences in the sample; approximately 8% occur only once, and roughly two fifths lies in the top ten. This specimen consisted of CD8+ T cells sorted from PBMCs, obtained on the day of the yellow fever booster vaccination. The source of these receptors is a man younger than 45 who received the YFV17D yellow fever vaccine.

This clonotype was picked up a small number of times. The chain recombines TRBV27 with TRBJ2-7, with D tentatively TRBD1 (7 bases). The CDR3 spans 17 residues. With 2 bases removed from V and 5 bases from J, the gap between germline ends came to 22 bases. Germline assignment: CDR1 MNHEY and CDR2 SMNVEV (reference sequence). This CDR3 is CASSLIFGQGGGHEQYF. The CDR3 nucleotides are TGTGCCAGCAGTTTAATTTTCGGGCAGGGGGGCGGCCACGAGCAGTACTTC.

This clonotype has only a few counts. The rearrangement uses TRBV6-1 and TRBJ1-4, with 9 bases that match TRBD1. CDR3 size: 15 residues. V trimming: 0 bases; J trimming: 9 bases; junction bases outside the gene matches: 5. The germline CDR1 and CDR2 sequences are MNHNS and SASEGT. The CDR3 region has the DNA TGTGCCAGCAGTGAAGCCGGGACAGGGTTGCAAAAACTGTTTTTT. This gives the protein CASSEAGTGLQKLFF.

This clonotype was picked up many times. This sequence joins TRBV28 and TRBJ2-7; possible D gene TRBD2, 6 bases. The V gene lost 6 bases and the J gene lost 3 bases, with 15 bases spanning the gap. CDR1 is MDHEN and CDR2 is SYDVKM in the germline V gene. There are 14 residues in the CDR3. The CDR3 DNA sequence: TGTGCCAGCAGCCCTGGTGGAGCGGGCTACGAGCAGTACTTC. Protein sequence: CASSPGGAGYEQYF.